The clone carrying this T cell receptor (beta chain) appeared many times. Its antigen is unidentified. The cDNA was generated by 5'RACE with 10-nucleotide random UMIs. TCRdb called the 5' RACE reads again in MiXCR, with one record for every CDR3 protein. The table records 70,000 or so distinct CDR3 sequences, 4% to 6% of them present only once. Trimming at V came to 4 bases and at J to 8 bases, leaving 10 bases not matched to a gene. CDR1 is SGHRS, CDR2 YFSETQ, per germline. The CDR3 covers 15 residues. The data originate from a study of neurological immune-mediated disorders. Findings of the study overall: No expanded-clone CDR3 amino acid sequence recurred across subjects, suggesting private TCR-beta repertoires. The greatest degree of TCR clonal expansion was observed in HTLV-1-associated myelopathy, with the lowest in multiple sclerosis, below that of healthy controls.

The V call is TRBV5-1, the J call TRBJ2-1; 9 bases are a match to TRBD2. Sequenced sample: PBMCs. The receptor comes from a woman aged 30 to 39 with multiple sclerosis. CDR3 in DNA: TGCGCCAGCAGCCCTTCGGGAGCGGGGGGCTATGAGCAGTTCTTC. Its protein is CASSPSGAGGYEQFF.